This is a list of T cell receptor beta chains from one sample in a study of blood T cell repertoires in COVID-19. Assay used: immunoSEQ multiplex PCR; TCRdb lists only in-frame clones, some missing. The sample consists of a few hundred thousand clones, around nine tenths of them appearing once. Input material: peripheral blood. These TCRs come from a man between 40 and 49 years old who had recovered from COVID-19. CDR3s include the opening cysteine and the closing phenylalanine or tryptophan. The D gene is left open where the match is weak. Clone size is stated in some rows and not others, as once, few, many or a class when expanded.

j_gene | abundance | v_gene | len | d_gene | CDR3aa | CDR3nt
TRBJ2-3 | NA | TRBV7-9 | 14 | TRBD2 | CASGGSGSPDTQYF | TGTGCCAGCGGTGGTAGCGGGAGTCCAGATACGCAGTATTTT
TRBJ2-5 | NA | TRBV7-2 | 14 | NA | CASSLLSREETQYF | TGTGCCAGCAGCTTATTGTCGCGGGAAGAGACCCAGTACTTC
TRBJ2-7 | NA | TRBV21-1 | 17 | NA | CASSKGLAGSILYEQYF | TGTGCCAGCAGCAAGGGACTAGCGGGGTCAATCCTCTACGAGCAGTACTTC
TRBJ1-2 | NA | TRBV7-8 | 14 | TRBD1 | CASSARDRYYGYTF | TGTGCCAGCAGCGCTCGGGACAGATACTATGGCTACACCTTC
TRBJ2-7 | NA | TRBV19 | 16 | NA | CASSSGPTQGTYEQYF | TGTGCCAGTAGTTCAGGGCCCACTCAGGGGACCTACGAGCAGTACTTC
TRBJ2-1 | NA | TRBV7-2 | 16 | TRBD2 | CASSLAGRVPYNEQFF | TGTGCCAGCAGCTTAGCCGGGAGGGTTCCCTACAATGAGCAGTTCTTC
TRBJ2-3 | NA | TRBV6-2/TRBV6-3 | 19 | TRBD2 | CASSYQSFGGGARTDTQYF | TGTGCCAGCAGTTACCAATCCTTTGGCGGGGGGGCCAGGACAGATACGCAGTATTTT
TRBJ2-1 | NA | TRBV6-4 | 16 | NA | CASSTQDSLAYNEQFF | TGTGCCAGCAGTACCCAGGACAGTCTAGCCTACAATGAGCAGTTCTTC
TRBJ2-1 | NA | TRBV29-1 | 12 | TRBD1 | CSGTGGVDEQFF | TGCAGCGGGACAGGGGGGGTGGATGAGCAGTTCTTC
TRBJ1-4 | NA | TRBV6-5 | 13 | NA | CASARGTNEKLFF | TGTGCCAGCGCCCGCGGTACTAATGAAAAACTGTTTTTT
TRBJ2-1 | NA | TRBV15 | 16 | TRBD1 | CATSKGGQGNGNEQFF | TGTGCCACCAGCAAAGGCGGACAGGGGAATGGGAATGAGCAGTTCTTC
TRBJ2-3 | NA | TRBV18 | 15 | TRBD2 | CASSPLAGGRNTQYF | TGTGCCAGCTCACCCCTAGCGGGGGGACGAAATACGCAGTATTTT
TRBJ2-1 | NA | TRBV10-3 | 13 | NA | CAISLTLSDEQFF | TGTGCCATCAGCCTCACCTTGAGCGACGAGCAGTTCTTC
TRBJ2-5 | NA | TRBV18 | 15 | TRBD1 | CASSPYRDSQETQYF | TGTGCCAGCTCACCATACCGGGACAGCCAAGAGACCCAGTACTTC
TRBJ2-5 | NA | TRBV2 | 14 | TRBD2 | CASSGVLTSGGQYF | TGTGCCAGCAGTGGGGTACTGACTAGCGGGGGCCAGTACTTC
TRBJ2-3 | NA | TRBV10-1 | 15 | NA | CASSVEGGAADTQYF | TGCGCCAGCAGTGTGGAAGGGGGGGCGGCGGATACGCAGTATTTT
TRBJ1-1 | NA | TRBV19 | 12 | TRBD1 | CASSILQGWAFF | TGTGCCAGTAGTATTCTACAGGGGTGGGCTTTCTTT
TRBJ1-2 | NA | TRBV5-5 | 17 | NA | CASSFYGIPAMGDGYTF | TGTGCCAGCAGCTTTTACGGGATTCCAGCCATGGGCGATGGCTACACCTTC
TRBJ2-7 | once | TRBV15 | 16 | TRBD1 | CATSRGKGQGFSVQYF | TGTGCCACCAGCAGAGGGAAGGGACAGGGGTTCTCGGTGCAGTACTTC
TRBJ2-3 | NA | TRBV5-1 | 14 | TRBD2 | CASSLEGLADTQYF | TGCGCCAGCAGCTTGGAGGGACTAGCAGATACGCAGTATTTT
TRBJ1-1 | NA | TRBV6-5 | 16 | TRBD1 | CASSYGAGGRYTEAFF | TGTGCCAGCAGTTACGGGGCAGGGGGCAGGTACACTGAAGCTTTCTTT
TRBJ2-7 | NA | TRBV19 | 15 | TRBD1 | CASSIVGDRSGEQYF | TGTGCCAGTAGTATAGTAGGGGACAGGTCCGGCGAGCAGTACTTC
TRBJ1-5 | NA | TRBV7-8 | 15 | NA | CASSLPGVGNQPQHF | TGTGCCAGCAGCTTACCGGGGGTTGGCAATCAGCCCCAGCATTTT
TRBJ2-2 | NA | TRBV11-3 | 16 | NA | CASSPNRGGRTGELFF | TGTGCCAGCAGCCCGAACCGGGGAGGTCGCACCGGGGAGCTGTTTTTT
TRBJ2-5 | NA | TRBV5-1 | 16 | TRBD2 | CASSPLRLAGAETQYF | TGCGCCAGCAGCCCCCTCCGACTAGCGGGAGCGGAGACCCAGTACTTC
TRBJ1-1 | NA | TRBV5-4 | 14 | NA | CASSIRSVNTEAFF | TGTGCCAGCAGCATCCGTTCTGTTAACACTGAAGCTTTCTTT
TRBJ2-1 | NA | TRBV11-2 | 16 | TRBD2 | CASSLAGLAGINEQFF | TGTGCCAGCAGCTTAGCAGGACTAGCGGGGATCAATGAGCAGTTCTTC
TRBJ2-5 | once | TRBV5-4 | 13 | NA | CASSRTSLETQYF | TGTGCCAGCAGCCGTACAAGTTTGGAGACCCAGTACTTC
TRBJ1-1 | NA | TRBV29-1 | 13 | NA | CSVAGRVNTEAFF | TGCAGCGTGGCGGGACGGGTGAACACTGAAGCTTTCTTT
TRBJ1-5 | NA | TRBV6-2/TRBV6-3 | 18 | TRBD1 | CASSYSSGQGMGNQPQHF | TGTGCCAGCAGTTACTCGTCGGGACAGGGGATGGGCAATCAGCCCCAGCATTTT
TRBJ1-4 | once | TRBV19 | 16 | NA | CASSTAGMVNNEKLFF | TGTGCCAGTAGTACCGCAGGGATGGTCAATAATGAAAAACTGTTTTTT
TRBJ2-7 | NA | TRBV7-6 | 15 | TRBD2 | CASSFLAGPRNEQYF | TGTGCCAGCAGCTTTCTAGCGGGACCTCGGAACGAGCAGTACTTC
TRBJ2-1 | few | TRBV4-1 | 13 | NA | CASSGRPDNEQFF | TGCGCCAGCAGCGGGAGGCCCGACAATGAGCAGTTCTTC